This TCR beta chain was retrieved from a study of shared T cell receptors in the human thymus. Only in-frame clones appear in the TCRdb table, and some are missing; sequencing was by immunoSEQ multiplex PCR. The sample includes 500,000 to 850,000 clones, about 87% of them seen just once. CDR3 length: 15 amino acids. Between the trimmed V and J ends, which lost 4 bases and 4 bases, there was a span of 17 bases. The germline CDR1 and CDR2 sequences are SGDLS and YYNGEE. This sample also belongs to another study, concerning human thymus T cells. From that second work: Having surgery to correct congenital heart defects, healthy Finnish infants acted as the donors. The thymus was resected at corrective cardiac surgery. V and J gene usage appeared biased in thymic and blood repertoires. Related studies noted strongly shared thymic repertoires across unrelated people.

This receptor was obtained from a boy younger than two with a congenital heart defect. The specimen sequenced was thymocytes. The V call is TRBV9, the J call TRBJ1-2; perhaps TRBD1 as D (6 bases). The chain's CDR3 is CASSPRQARGYGYTF. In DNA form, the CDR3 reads TGTGCCAGCAGCCCCCGACAGGCTCGGGGCTATGGCTACACCTTC.